These 18 T cell receptor beta chains were all obtained from the same sample, sequenced in a study of technical replicates of blood from several donors. Data came from immunoSEQ multiplex PCR; TCRdb stores just in-frame clones and leaves some out. Here the sample spans approximately 99,000 clones, 96% being singletons. Sequences were obtained from T cells isolated from PBMCs. The receptors were sampled from a human donor in good health.

This clone was found a few times. V usage is TRBV12-5 and J usage is TRBJ1-2; TRBD1 is a possible D gene (6 bases). Trimming took 2 bases from V and 13 from J, leaving 17 bases between them. The CDR3 loop spans 13 amino acids. Germline V lookup: CDR1 LGHNT, CDR2 FRNRAP. CDR3 amino acids: CASGLIGQPKGTF. CDR3 DNA: TGTGCTAGTGGTTTGATCGGACAGCCCAAAGGCACCTTC.

The chain employs TRBV4-2 and TRBJ1-2; 8 bases align to TRBD1. The length of the CDR3 is 14 residues. Germline lookup yields CDR1 LGHNA and CDR2 YNFKEQ. The ends lost 3 bases at V and 7 bases at J; junction bases unmatched: 7. The CDR3 here is CASSQADRGSGYTF. As DNA, the CDR3 is TGTGCCAGCAGCCAGGCCGACAGGGGAAGTGGCTACACCTTC.

This sequence joins TRBV28 and TRBJ2-1, with TRBD1 as a possible D gene (6 bases). The length of the CDR3 is 16 residues. From germline, CDR1 is MDHEN and CDR2 SYDVKM. V dropped 3 bases and J dropped 1 base, with 13 bases sitting between them. CDR3 DNA sequence: TGTGCCAGCAGTTTGCCCGGGACACCATCCTACAATGAGCAGTTCTTC. This encodes CASSLPGTPSYNEQFF.

V and J are TRBV19 and TRBJ2-1, with no clear D. The CDR3 loop spans 11 amino acids. Germline V CDR1 and CDR2: LNHDA, SQIVND (reference sequence). V shed 8 bases and J shed 2 bases, with 4 bases lying between them. This chain's CDR3 is CASVTYNEQFF. Written as DNA, the CDR3 is TGTGCCAGTGTTACCTACAATGAGCAGTTCTTC. Looking up the rest from reference TRBV19 and TRBJ2-1 gives the full variable domain: DGGITQSPKYLFRKEGQNVTLSCEQNLNHDAMYWYRQDPGQGLRLIYYSQIVNDFQKGDIAEGYSVSREKKESFPLTVTSAQKNPTAFYLCASVTYNEQFFGPGTRLTVL.

The chain carries TRBV28 and TRBJ2-1, with 12 bases fitting TRBD1. Trimming removed 3 bases from V and 10 bases from J; junction bases left unmatched: 10. The germline V gene encodes CDR1 MDHEN and CDR2 SYDVKM. This CDR3 is 16 amino acids long. Written as DNA, the CDR3 is TGTGCCAGCAGTTTTGCCCCGGGACAGGGGGCTCGAGAGCAGTTCTTC. Amino acids: CASSFAPGQGAREQFF.

The V call is TRBV7-2, the J call TRBJ1-3; 7 bases fit TRBD1. The V gene end was trimmed by 5 bases and the J gene end by 7 bases; junction bases not matched to a gene: 8. The germline V gene has CDR1 SGHTA and CDR2 FQGNSA. This CDR3 contains 14 residues. CDR3 in DNA: TGTGCCAGCAGCACCGACAGGGAAGTGAACACCATATATTTT. Its translation: CASSTDREVNTIYF. The whole variable domain, filled in from reference TRBV7-2 and TRBJ1-3, reads GAGVSQSPSNKVTEKGKDVELRCDPISGHTALYWYRQSLGQGLEFLIYFQGNSAPDKSGLPSDRFSAERTGGSVSTLTIQRTQQEDSAVYLCASSTDREVNTIYFGEGSWLTVV.

The rearrangement uses TRBV19 and TRBJ1-2, with D perhaps TRBD1 (5 bases). The CDR3 totals 15 residues. Germline V CDR1 and CDR2: LNHDA, SQIVND (reference sequence). Trimming pared 6 bases from V and 6 bases from J, leaving 20 bases between. CDR3 region: CASRVRGSSTDGYTF. The CDR3, as DNA: TGTGCCAGTAGGGTAAGGGGAAGTAGCACTGATGGCTACACCTTC.

This sequence joins TRBV5-1 and TRBJ2-5; tentative D call: TRBD2 (6 bases). The CDR3 contains 14 residues. Trimming removed 0 bases at V and 2 bases at J, with 8 bases between. In germline, CDR1 is SGHRS, CDR2 YFSETQ. The CDR3 bases are TGCGCCAGCAGCTTGGCCCGGGGGCAAGAGACCCAGTACTTC. Amino acids: CASSLARGQETQYF.

This rearrangement joins TRBV4-3 to TRBJ2-1; TRBD2 matches 10 bases. In germline, CDR1 is LGHNA, CDR2 YSLEER. With V trimmed by 0 bases and J by 8 bases, 13 bases remained unmatched. The CDR3 loop spans 18 amino acids. The chain's CDR3 is CASSQDGASGSFVDEQFF. The CDR3 bases are TGCGCCAGCAGCCAAGATGGTGCTAGCGGGAGTTTTGTGGATGAGCAGTTCTTC.

This chain uses TRBV6-5 with TRBJ1-1, with a possible D match to TRBD1 (5 bases). The CDR3 covers 12 residues. Between the trimmed V and J ends, which lost 6 bases and 8 bases, there was a span of 13 bases. The germline V gene encodes CDR1 MNHEY and CDR2 SVGAGI. The CDR3 DNA reads as TGTGCCAGCAGAACACCGGGGGGAGAAGCTTTCTTT. Residues: CASRTPGGEAFF.

The CDR3 here is CASSWGLAVRTGEQYF. As DNA, the CDR3 is TGTGCCAGCAGTTGGGGACTAGCGGTGAGGACTGGCGAGCAGTACTTC. The chain uses TRBV27 and TRBJ2-7, with TRBD2 matching over 11 bases. The ends lost 4 bases at V and 6 bases at J; junction bases unmatched: 11. CDR3 length: 16 amino acids. Germline V gene lookup returns CDR1 MNHEY and CDR2 SMNVEV (reference sequence).

The rearrangement uses TRBV4-3 and TRBJ1-4; TRBD1 is a possible D gene (5 bases). Germline V gene sequence: CDR1 LGHNA, CDR2 YSLEER. V was trimmed by 0 bases and J by 0 bases, leaving 11 bases between them. This CDR3 comprises 17 residues. The CDR3 is CASSQDYGGATNEKLFF. The CDR3 nucleotides are TGCGCCAGCAGCCAAGATTACGGGGGGGCAACTAATGAAAAACTGTTTTTT.

The genes are TRBV2 and TRBJ2-1; D perhaps matches TRBD2 (5 bases). Trimming shortened V by 8 bases and J by 9 bases, and 17 bases separated the two germline ends. The CDR3 consists of 13 residues. Per germline, CDR1 SNHLY and CDR2 FYNNEI. The DNA for the CDR3 is TGTGCCAGCGACTCCGGGGAGTTGAGTGAGCAGTTCTTC. Amino acid sequence: CASDSGELSEQFF.

The V gene is TRBV25-1, the J gene TRBJ1-5; D uncertain. Trimming removed 1 base from V and 4 bases from J, with 5 bases in between. CDR1 MGHDK and CDR2 SYGVNS come from the germline V gene. The CDR3 extends over 13 amino acids. The CDR3 DNA follows: TGTGCCAGCAGTGAATCCTCGAATCAGCCCCAGCATTTT. Encoded protein: CASSESSNQPQHF.

This sequence joins TRBV7-9 and TRBJ1-1; D unresolved. Germline CDR1 and CDR2: SEHNR and FQNEAQ (reference sequence). Trimming took off 3 bases at V and 1 base at J, with 9 bases between the two ends. The CDR3 runs to 14 residues. As DNA, the CDR3 is TGTGCCAGCAGCTTTGGGCCCTGGAACACTGAAGCTTTCTTT. This sequence encodes CASSFGPWNTEAFF.

The chain's CDR3 is CASTQRVGELFF. CDR3 nucleotides: TGTGCCAGCACTCAGAGGGTCGGGGAGCTGTTTTTT. V is TRBV7-2 and J is TRBJ2-2; possible D gene TRBD2, 5 bases. Per germline, CDR1 SGHTA and CDR2 FQGNSA. The CDR3 is 12 amino acids. Between the trimmed V and J ends, which lost 7 bases and 7 bases, there was a span of 10 bases.

This clone is a singleton in its sample. The genes are TRBV29-1 and TRBJ2-3, with TRBD1 identical over 7 bases. The CDR3 covers 12 residues. After removal of 6 bases from V and 8 bases from J, the junction contained 8 bases not matched to a gene. CDR1 is SQVTM, CDR2 ANQGSEA, per germline. The CDR3 here is CSVRGQASTQYF. The CDR3, as DNA: TGCAGCGTGAGAGGACAGGCCAGTACGCAGTATTTT.

The gene calls are TRBV19 and TRBJ1-2, with unresolved D. Germline CDR1 LNHDA, CDR2 SQIVND (reference sequence). The CDR3 loop spans 11 amino acids. The V end lost 5 bases, the J end lost 8 bases, and 9 bases lay between the germline ends. The CDR3 is CASSYQWGYTF. Written as DNA, the CDR3 is TGTGCCAGTAGTTACCAGTGGGGCTACACCTTC.